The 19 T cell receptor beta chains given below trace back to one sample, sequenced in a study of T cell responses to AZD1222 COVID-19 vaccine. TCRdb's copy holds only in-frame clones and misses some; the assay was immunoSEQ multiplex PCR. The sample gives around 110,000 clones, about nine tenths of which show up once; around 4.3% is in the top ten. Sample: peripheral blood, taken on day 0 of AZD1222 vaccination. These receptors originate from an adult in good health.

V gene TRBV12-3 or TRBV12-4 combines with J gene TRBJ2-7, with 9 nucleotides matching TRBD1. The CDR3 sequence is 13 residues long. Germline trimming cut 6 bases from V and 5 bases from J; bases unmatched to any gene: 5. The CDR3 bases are TGTGCCAGCAGCATGACAGGGGGTAACGAGCAGTACTTC. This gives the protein CASSMTGGNEQYF.

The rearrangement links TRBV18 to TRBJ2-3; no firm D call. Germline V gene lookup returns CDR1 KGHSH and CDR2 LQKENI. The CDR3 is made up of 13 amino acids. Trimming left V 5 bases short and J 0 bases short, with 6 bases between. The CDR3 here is CASSASSTDTQYF. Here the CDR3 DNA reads TGTGCCAGCTCAGCTTCTAGCACAGATACGCAGTATTTT.

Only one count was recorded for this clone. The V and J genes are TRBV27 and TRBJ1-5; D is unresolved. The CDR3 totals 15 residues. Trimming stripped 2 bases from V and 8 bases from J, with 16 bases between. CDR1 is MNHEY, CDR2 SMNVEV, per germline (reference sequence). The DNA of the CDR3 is TGTGCCAGCAGTTTACTGGCAGCAGCTTGGGAGCCCCAGCATTTT. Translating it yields CASSLLAAAWEPQHF.

The CDR3 loop is CSVSSGHYGYTF. The CDR3 region has the DNA TGCAGCGTTAGTAGCGGGCACTATGGCTACACCTTC. The chain carries TRBV29-1 and TRBJ1-2, with unresolved D. CDR3 size: 12 residues. With 5 bases removed from V and 3 bases from J, the gap between germline ends came to 10 bases. The germline gives CDR1 SQVTM, CDR2 ANQGSEA.

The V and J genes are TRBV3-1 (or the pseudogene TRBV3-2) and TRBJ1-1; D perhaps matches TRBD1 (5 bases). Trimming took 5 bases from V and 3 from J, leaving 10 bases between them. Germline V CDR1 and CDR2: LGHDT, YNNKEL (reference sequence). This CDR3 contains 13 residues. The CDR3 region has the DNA TGTGCCAGCAGCTTCAGGGTAGACACTGAAGCTTTCTTT. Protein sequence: CASSFRVDTEAFF.

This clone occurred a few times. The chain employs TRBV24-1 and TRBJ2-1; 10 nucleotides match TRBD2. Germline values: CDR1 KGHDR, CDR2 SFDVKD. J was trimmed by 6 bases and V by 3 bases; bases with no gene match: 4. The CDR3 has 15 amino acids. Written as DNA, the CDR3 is TGTGCCACCAGTGATAGCGGGAGGGCCCTCAATGAGCAGTTCTTC. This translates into CATSDSGRALNEQFF.

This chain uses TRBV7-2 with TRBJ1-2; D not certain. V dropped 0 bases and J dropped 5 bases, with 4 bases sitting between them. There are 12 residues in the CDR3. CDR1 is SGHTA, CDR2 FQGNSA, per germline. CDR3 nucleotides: TGTGCCAGCAGCTTAGCGGGGTATGGCTACACCTTC. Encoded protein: CASSLAGYGYTF.

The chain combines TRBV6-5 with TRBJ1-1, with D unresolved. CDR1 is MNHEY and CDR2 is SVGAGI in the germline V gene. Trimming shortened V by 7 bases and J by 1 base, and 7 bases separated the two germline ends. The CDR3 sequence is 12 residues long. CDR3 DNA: TGTGCCAGCAATAGGCCGAACACTGAAGCTTTCTTT. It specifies CASNRPNTEAFF.

Written as DNA, the CDR3 is TGTGCCAGTAGTTCCCGGGGTAATGAAGCTTTCTTT. The encoded protein is CASSSRGNEAFF. The V gene is TRBV19, the J gene TRBJ1-1, with D hard to call. Deletions cut 5 bases from V and 7 bases from J, with 11 bases between. CDR1 and CDR2 (germline): LNHDA, SQIVND (reference sequence). This CDR3 comprises 12 residues.

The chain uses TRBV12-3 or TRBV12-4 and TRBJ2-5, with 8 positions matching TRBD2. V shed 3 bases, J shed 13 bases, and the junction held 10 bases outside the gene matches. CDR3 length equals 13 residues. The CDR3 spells CASSLGGGSDLYF. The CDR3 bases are TGTGCCAGCAGTTTGGGCGGGGGGTCGGATCTGTACTTC.

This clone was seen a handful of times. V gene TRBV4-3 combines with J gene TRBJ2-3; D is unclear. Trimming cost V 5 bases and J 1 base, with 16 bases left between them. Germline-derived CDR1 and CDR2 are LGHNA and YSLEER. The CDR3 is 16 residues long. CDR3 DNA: TGCGCCAGCAGCATGGCACGGAACCTCGGCACAGATACGCAGTATTTT. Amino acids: CASSMARNLGTDTQYF.

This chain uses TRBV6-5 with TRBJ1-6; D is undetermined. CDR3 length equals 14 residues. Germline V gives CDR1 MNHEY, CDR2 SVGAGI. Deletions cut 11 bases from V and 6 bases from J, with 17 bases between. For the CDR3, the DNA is TGTGCCTCTCTCAGTCGTGTGCTTAATTCACCCCTCCACTTT. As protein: CASLSRVLNSPLHF.

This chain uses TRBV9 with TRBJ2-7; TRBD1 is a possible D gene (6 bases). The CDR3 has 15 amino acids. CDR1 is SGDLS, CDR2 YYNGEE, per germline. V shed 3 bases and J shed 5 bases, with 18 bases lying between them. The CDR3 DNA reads TGTGCCAGCAGCGGATCTGTGGGGGCGCTGAACGAGCAGTACTTC. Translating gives CASSGSVGALNEQYF.

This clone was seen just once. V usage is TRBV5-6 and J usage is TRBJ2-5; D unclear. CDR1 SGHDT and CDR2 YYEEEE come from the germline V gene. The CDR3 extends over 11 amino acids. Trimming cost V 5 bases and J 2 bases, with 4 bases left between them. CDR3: CASSKQETQYF. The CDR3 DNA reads TGTGCCAGCAGTAAACAAGAGACCCAGTACTTC.

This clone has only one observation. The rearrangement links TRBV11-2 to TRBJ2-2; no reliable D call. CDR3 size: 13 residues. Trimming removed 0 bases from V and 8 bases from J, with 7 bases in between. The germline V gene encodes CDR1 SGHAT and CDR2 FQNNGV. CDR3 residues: CASSLEGRGELFF. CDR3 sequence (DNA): TGTGCCAGCAGCTTAGAAGGGCGAGGGGAGCTGTTTTTT.

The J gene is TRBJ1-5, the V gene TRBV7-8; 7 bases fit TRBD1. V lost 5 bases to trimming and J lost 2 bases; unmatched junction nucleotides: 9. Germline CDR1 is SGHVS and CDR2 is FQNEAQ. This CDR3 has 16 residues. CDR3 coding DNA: TGTGCCAGCAGCCTACAACAGGGGACGGGCAATCAGCCCCAGCATTTT. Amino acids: CASSLQQGTGNQPQHF.

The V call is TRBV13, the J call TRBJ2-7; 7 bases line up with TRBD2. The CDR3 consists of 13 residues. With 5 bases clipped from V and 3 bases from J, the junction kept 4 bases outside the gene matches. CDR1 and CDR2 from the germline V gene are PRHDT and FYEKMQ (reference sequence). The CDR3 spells CASSPSGNYEQYF. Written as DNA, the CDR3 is TGTGCCAGCAGCCCTAGCGGAAACTACGAGCAGTACTTC.

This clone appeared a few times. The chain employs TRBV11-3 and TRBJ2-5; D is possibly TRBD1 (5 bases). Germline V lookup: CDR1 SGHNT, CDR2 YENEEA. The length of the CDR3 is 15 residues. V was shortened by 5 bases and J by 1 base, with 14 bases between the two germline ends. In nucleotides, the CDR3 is TGTGCCAGCAGCAAAGGACAAAGGGGCCAAGAGACCCAGTACTTC. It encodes CASSKGQRGQETQYF.

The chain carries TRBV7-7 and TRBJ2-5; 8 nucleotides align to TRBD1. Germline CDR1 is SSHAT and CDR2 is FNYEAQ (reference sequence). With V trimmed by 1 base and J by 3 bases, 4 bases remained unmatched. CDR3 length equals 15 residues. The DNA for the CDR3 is TGTGCCAGCAGCTTAGAGAGGACAGGGAAAGAGACCCAGTACTTC. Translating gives CASSLERTGKETQYF.